The present TCR beta chain was sequenced within a study of cytomegalovirus exposure and HLA in healthy donors. Study-level background: HLA-typed donors were the source of tens of millions of unique TCRs held in an early data release.

Regarding the study as a whole: Presence/absence analyses assumed roughly uniform sequencing depth across donors, which may not hold. A later analysis showed that HLA-associated TCR beta chains had undergone more clonal expansion than equally common others. Later analysis associated a missense DCLRE1C variant with TCR beta V- and J-gene trimming.

The primer mix had 60 Vbeta and 13 Jbeta primers. TCRdb's table, derived via immunoSEQ multiplex PCR, lists solely in-frame clones and lacks some. The repertoire has about 140,000 clones, more than 60% of them found once; the top ten carry 8% to 13%. About this clone itself: What it binds is not known. The junction departs from the called germline gene at one end, perhaps through a read error.

This CDR3 region has 14 residues. Germline assignment: CDR1 LNHDA and CDR2 SQIVND (reference sequence). The specimen sequenced was PBMCs. This chain joins TRBV19 and TRBJ2-7; 7 bases map to TRBD2. This sequence was found in a man aged 30 to 39 in good health and CMV-seropositive. In DNA form, the CDR3 reads TGTGCCAGTAGTGCGGCGGGAGTCTCCTGCGAGCAGTACTTC. It is translated as CASSAAGVSCEQYF.